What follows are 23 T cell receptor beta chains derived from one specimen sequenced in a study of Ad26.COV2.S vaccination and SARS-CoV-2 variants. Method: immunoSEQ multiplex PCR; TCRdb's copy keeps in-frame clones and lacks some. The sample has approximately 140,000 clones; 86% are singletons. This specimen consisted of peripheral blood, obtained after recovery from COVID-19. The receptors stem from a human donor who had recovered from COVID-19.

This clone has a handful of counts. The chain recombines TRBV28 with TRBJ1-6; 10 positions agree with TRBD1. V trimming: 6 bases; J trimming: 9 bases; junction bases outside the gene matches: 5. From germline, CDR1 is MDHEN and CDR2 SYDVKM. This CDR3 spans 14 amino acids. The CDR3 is CASSTGTGVSPLHF. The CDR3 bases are TGTGCCAGCAGCACTGGGACAGGGGTTTCACCCCTCCACTTT. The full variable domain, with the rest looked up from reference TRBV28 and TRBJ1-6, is DVKVTQSSRYLVKRTGEKVFLECVQDMDHENMFWYRQDPGLGLRLIYFSYDVKMKEKGDIPEGYSVSREKKERFSLILESASTNQTSMYLCASSTGTGVSPLHFGNGTRLTVT.

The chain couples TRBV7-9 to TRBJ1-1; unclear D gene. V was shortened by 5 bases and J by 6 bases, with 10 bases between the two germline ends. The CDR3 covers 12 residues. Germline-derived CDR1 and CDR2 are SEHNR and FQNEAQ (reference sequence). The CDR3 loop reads CASSKEGPEAFF. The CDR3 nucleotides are TGTGCCAGCAGCAAGGAGGGCCCTGAAGCTTTCTTT.

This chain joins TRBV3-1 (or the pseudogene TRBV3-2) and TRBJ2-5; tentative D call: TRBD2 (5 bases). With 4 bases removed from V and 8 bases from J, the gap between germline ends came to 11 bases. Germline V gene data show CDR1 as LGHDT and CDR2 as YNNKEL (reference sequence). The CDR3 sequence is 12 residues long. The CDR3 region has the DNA TGTGCCAGCAGCCTGGACGAGGGTACCCAGTACTTC. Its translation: CASSLDEGTQYF.

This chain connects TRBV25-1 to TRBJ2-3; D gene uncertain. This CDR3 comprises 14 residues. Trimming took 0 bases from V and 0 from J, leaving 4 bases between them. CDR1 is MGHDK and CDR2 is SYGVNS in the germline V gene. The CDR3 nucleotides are TGTGCCAGCAGTGAATACACTAGCACAGATACGCAGTATTTT. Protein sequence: CASSEYTSTDTQYF. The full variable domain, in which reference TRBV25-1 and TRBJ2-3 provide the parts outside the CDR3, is EADIYQTPRYLVIGTGKKITLECSQTMGHDKMYWYQQDPGMELHLIHYSYGVNSTEKGDLSSESTVSRIRTEHFPLTLESARPSHTSQYLCASSEYTSTDTQYFGPGTRLTVL.

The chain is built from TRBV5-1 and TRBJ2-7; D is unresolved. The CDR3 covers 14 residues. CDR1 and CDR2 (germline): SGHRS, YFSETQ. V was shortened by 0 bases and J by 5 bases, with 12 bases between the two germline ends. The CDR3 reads CASSLVGIIHEQYF. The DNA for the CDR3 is TGCGCCAGCAGCTTGGTGGGCATCATCCACGAGCAGTACTTC.

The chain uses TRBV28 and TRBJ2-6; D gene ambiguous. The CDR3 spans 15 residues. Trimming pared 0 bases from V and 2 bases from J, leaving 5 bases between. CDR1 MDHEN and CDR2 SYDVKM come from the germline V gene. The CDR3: CASSLWSAGANVLTF. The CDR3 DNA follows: TGTGCCAGCAGTTTATGGAGTGCTGGGGCCAACGTCCTGACTTTC.

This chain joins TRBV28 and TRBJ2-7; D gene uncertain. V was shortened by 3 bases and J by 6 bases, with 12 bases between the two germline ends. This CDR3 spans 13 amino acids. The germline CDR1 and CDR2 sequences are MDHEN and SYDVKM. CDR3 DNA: TGTGCCAGCAGTTTTTTTGCCCCCCCCGAGCAGTACTTC. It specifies CASSFFAPPEQYF.

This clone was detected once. The CDR3 nucleotides read TGTGCCAGTAGTATATCAGGAAATCAGCCCCAGCATTTT. It specifies CASSISGNQPQHF. This chain links TRBV19 with TRBJ1-5; D not resolved. Germline V gene data show CDR1 as LNHDA and CDR2 as SQIVND (reference sequence). V lost 2 bases to trimming and J lost 4 bases, with 6 bases between them. The CDR3 runs 13 residues.

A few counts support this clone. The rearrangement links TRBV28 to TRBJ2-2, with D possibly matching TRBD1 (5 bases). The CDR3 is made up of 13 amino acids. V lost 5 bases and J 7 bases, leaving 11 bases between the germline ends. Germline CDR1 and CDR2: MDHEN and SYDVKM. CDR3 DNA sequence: TGTGCCAGCAGTCCGCAGGGTATCGGGGAGCTGTTTTTT. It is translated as CASSPQGIGELFF.

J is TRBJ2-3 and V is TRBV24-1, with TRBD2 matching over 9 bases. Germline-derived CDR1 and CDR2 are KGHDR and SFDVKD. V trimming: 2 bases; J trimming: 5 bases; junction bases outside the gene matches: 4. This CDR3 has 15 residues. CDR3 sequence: CATSDYAGGLDTQYF. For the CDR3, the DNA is TGTGCCACCAGTGATTACGCGGGGGGGCTAGATACGCAGTATTTT.

The CDR3 spells CASSEDREYGYTF. CDR3 bases: TGTGCCAGCAGTGAGGACAGGGAGTATGGCTACACCTTC. V usage is TRBV6-2 or TRBV6-3 and J usage is TRBJ1-2; 8 bases match TRBD1. From germline, CDR1 is MNHEY and CDR2 SVGEGT. There are 13 residues in the CDR3. V shed 5 bases and J 5 bases; nucleotides not matched to a gene: 4.

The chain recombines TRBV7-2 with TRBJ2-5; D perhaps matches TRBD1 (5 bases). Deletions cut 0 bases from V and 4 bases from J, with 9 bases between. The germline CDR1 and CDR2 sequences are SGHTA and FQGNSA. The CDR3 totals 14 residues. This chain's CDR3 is CASSLAGPGETQYF. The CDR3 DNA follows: TGTGCCAGCAGCTTAGCGGGGCCCGGAGAGACCCAGTACTTC. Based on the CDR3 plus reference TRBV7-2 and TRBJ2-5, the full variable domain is GAGVSQSPSNKVTEKGKDVELRCDPISGHTALYWYRQSLGQGLEFLIYFQGNSAPDKSGLPSDRFSAERTGGSVSTLTIQRTQQEDSAVYLCASSLAGPGETQYFGPGTRLLVL.

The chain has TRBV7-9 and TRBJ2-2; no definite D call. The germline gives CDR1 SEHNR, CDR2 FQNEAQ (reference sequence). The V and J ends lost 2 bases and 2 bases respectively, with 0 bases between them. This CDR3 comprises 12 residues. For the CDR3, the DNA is TGTGCCAGCAGCTTAAACACCGGGGAGCTGTTTTTT. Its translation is CASSLNTGELFF.

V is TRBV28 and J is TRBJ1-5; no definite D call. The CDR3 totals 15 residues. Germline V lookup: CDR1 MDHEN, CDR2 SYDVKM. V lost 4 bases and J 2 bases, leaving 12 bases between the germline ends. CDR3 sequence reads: CASSSEGGGNQPQHF. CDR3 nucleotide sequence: TGTGCCAGCAGTTCCGAGGGTGGAGGCAATCAGCCCCAGCATTTT.

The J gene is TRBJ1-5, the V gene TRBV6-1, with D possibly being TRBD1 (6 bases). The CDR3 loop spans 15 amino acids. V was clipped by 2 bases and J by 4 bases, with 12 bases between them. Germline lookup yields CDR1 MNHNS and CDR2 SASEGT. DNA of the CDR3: TGTGCCAGCAGTGAACTGACAGGTGGGAATCAGCCCCAGCATTTT. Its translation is CASSELTGGNQPQHF.

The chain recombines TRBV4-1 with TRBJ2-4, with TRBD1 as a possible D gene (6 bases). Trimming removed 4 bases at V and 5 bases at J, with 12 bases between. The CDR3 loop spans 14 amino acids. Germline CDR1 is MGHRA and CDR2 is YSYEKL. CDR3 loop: CASSLKQGENIQYF. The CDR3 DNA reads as TGCGCCAGCAGCCTCAAACAGGGCGAAAACATTCAGTACTTC.

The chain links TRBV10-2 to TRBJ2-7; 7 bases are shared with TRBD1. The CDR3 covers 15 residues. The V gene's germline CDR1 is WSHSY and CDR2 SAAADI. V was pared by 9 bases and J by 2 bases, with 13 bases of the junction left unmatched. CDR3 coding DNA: TGCGCCAGGGGAAGAAGGGACAGAACTACCTACGAGCAGTACTTC. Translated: CARGRRDRTTYEQYF.

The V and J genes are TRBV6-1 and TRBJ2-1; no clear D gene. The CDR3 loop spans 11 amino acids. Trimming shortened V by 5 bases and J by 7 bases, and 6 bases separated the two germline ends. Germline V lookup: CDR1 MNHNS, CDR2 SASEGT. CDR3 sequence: CASSLRNEQFF. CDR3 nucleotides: TGTGCCAGCAGTTTGAGAAATGAGCAGTTCTTC.

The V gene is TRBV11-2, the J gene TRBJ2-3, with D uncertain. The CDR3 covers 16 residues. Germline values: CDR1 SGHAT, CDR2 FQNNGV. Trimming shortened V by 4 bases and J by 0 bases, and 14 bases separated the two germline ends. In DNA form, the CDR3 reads TGTGCCAGCAGCTCCTTCAAACCCACTAGCACAGATACGCAGTATTTT. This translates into CASSSFKPTSTDTQYF.

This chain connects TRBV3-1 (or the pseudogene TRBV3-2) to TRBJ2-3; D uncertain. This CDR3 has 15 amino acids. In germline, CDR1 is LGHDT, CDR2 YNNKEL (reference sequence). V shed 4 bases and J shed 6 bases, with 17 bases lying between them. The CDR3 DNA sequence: TGTGCCAGCAGCCCAGCAGGACGGTCTCGGGATACGCAGTATTTT. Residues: CASSPAGRSRDTQYF.

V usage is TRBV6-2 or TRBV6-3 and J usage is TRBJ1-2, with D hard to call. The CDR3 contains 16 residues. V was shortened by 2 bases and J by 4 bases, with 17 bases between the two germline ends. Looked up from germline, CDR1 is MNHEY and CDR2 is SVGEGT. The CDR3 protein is CASSYLPAKRTYGYTF. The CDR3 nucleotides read TGTGCCAGCAGTTACCTACCCGCGAAGAGGACCTATGGCTACACCTTC.

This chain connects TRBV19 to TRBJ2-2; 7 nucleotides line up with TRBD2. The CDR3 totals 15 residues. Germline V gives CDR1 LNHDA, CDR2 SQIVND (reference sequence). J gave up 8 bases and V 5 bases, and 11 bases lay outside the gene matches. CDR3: CASSSAGAGGGELFF. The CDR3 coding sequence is TGTGCCAGTAGTTCGGCGGGAGCCGGCGGGGGGGAGCTGTTTTTT. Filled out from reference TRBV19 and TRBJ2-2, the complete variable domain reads DGGITQSPKYLFRKEGQNVTLSCEQNLNHDAMYWYRQDPGQGLRLIYYSQIVNDFQKGDIAEGYSVSREKKESFPLTVTSAQKNPTAFYLCASSSAGAGGGELFFGEGSRLTVL.

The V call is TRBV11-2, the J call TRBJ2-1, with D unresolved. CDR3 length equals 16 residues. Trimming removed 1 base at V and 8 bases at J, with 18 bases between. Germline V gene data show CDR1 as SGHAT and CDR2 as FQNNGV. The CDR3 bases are TGTGCCAGCAGCTTAGGGACCTTGAATATGGGCCATGAGCAGTTCTTC. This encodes CASSLGTLNMGHEQFF.